This T cell receptor (beta chain) derives from a study of T cell responses to AZD1222 COVID-19 vaccine. Study-level results: Only after the peak T cell response were repertoires sampled.

Here immunoSEQ multiplex PCR was the method, and the copy in TCRdb shows in-frame clones only, minus some. Of some 150,000 clones listed, roughly nine tenths are singletons. With respect to this clone: Its antigen is still unknown.

This clonotype was obtained from an adult who had recovered from COVID-19. The source was peripheral blood, collected after recovery from COVID-19.

The CDR3 DNA reads TGTGCCAGCAGCTTGGAGAGCAGGGATGGCTACACCTTC. Translating gives CASSLESRDGYTF. The chain combines TRBV5-6 with TRBJ1-2; D might be TRBD1 (5 bases). The CDR3 sequence is 13 residues long. V was shortened by 0 bases and J by 6 bases, with 9 bases between the two germline ends. Looked up from germline, CDR1 is SGHDT and CDR2 is YYEEEE.